The 10 T cell receptor beta chains in this list originate from one sample, sequenced in a study of a mutant IDH1 vaccine in newly diagnosed glioma. Their specific antigens are unknown. Libraries were prepared by immunoSEQ multiplex PCR; TCRdb keeps only in-frame clonotypes and omits some of them. The sample yields 77,000 or so clones, 75% to 90% seen once. Sample time point: week 23, last vaccination. Doses comprised 300 ug of mutant IDH1 20-mer peptide each, plus topical imiquimod. The sample in question was PBMCs, obtained from a glioma patient whose treatment included an IDH1 peptide vaccine. The receptor set was obtained from a woman between 45 and 60 years old with glioma.

The CDR3 is CAIRPGQGAANYGYTF. The DNA for the CDR3 is TGTGCCATCAGACCGGGACAGGGGGCTGCTAACTATGGCTACACCTTC. The chain joins TRBV10-3 to TRBJ1-2; 12 bases line up with TRBD1. The CDR3 has 16 amino acids. Germline trimming cut 6 bases from V and 0 bases from J; bases unmatched to any gene: 5. The germline CDR1 and CDR2 sequences are ENHRY and SYGVKD.

The chain uses TRBV11-2 and TRBJ1-1; TRBD1 might be the D (5 bases). This CDR3 is 14 amino acids long. Trimming left V 0 bases short and J 3 bases short, with 8 bases between. In germline, CDR1 is SGHAT, CDR2 FQNNGV. The CDR3 sequence is CASSLEWGDTEAFF. Written as DNA, the CDR3 is TGTGCCAGCAGCTTAGAATGGGGGGACACTGAAGCTTTCTTT.

This chain uses TRBV30 with TRBJ2-1; 12 bases agree with TRBD2. Germline V gene lookup returns CDR1 GTSNPN and CDR2 SVGIG (reference sequence). The length of the CDR3 is 15 residues. V gave up 4 bases and J gave up 5 bases; unmatched junction bases: 6. The CDR3 here is CAWTRLAGVDNEQFF. CDR3 DNA: TGTGCCTGGACCCGACTAGCGGGAGTAGACAATGAGCAGTTCTTC.

The chain links TRBV7-9 to TRBJ2-3; 9 bases agree with TRBD2. This CDR3 is 17 amino acids long. Germline CDR1 and CDR2: SEHNR and FQNEAQ (reference sequence). V trimming: 3 bases; J trimming: 0 bases; junction bases outside the gene matches: 7. CDR3 sequence (DNA): TGTGCCAGCAGCTTCCTGACTAGCGGCCAGAGCACAGATACGCAGTATTTT. It encodes CASSFLTSGQSTDTQYF.

The V gene is TRBV7-9, the J gene TRBJ1-4; no firm D call. Trimming took 4 bases from V and 2 from J, leaving 8 bases between them. Per the germline V gene, CDR1 is SEHNR and CDR2 is FQNEAQ (reference sequence). The length of the CDR3 is 14 residues. The CDR3 sequence: CASSSPRTNEKLFF. The CDR3 bases are TGTGCCAGCAGCTCTCCGCGCACTAATGAAAAACTGTTTTTT.

V usage is TRBV5-5 and J usage is TRBJ2-1; 11 bases line up with TRBD1. This CDR3 region has 15 residues. CDR1 SGHKS and CDR2 YYEKEE come from the germline V gene (reference sequence). Trimming at V came to 5 bases and at J to 1 base, leaving 2 bases not matched to a gene. CDR3 coding DNA: TGTGCCAGCAGGAGGGACAGGGGGTCCTACAATGAGCAGTTCTTC. Translated: CASRRDRGSYNEQFF.

In this sample, this clone turned up once. The chain uses TRBV27 and TRBJ1-1, with 7 bases that match TRBD1. The CDR3 is made up of 14 amino acids. Germline loops: CDR1 MNHEY, CDR2 SMNVEV (reference sequence). Losses at the gene ends were 6 bases for V and 2 bases for J; bases not matched to a gene: 6. CDR3 sequence (DNA): TGTGCCAGCAGCCCGACAGGGTTCAACACTGAAGCTTTCTTT. Amino acid sequence: CASSPTGFNTEAFF.

The chain couples TRBV6-1 to TRBJ1-1, with no clear D. Trimming removed 1 base from V and 8 bases from J, with 8 bases in between. Per germline, CDR1 MNHNS and CDR2 SASEGT. The CDR3 is 12 residues long. This CDR3 is CASSEVLTEAFF. DNA of the CDR3: TGTGCCAGCAGTGAAGTACTCACCGAAGCTTTCTTT.

This rearrangement joins TRBV2 to TRBJ1-4; the D gene is possibly TRBD1 (6 bases). CDR1 is SNHLY, CDR2 FYNNEI, per germline. Trimming took 6 bases from V and 4 from J, leaving 12 bases between them. The CDR3 extends over 14 amino acids. The CDR3 is CASSGTHFNEKLFF. The CDR3 DNA reads TGTGCCAGCAGCGGGACACACTTTAATGAAAAACTGTTTTTT.

The DNA for the CDR3 is TGTGCCAGCAGCCTCATCAGGGGCAGGGCGCCTGAAGCTTTCTTT. Translated, it gives CASSLIRGRAPEAFF. J is TRBJ1-1 and V is TRBV11-2, with TRBD1 as a possible D gene (6 bases). V lost 5 bases to trimming and J lost 6 bases, with 19 bases between them. Per the germline V gene, CDR1 is SGHAT and CDR2 is FQNNGV. This CDR3 comprises 15 residues.